This passage covers 27 T cell receptor beta chains from one sample sequenced in a study of graft-versus-host responses after intestinal transplantation. For these TCRs, the target antigens are not known. Here immunoSEQ multiplex PCR was the method, and the copy in TCRdb shows in-frame clones only, minus some. The sample consists of about 90,000 clones, roughly four fifths of them appearing once. The sequences come from unstimulated CD4+ T cells sorted from spleen or lymph node cells, collected before intestinal transplant. These TCRs come from a human donor who received an intestinal transplant.

The gene calls are TRBV28 and TRBJ1-1, with 7 nucleotides matching TRBD1. Per the germline V gene, CDR1 is MDHEN and CDR2 is SYDVKM. The J segment lost 7 bases and the V segment lost 5 bases, leaving 10 bases of the junction unmatched. This CDR3 has 14 residues. CDR3 protein: CASSGTGVQGEAFF. The DNA of the CDR3 is TGTGCCAGCAGTGGTACAGGGGTGCAAGGTGAAGCTTTCTTT.

The chain couples TRBV18 to TRBJ2-1, with 10 bases that match TRBD1. V trimming: 3 bases; J trimming: 9 bases; junction bases outside the gene matches: 11. Germline V CDR1 and CDR2: KGHSH, LQKENI. The CDR3 is made up of 16 amino acids. The CDR3, as DNA: TGTGCCAGCTCACCGACCGTGGGACAGGGGTTGGGTGAGCAGTTCTTC. Amino acids: CASSPTVGQGLGEQFF. Full variable domain (missing parts from reference TRBV18 and TRBJ2-1): NAGVMQNPRHLVRRRGQEARLRCSPMKGHSHVYWYRQLPEEGLKFMVYLQKENIIDESGMPKERFSAEFPKEGPSILRIQQVVRGDSAAYFCASSPTVGQGLGEQFFGPGTRLTVL.

This chain uses TRBV19 with TRBJ2-2, with 10 bases that match TRBD2. Trimming at V came to 3 bases and at J to 5 bases, leaving 9 bases not matched to a gene. CDR3 length: 17 amino acids. From germline, CDR1 is LNHDA and CDR2 SQIVND (reference sequence). DNA for the CDR3: TGTGCCAGTAGTATCCCGGGACTAGCGCAAAGGACCGGGGAGCTGTTTTTT. Translation gives CASSIPGLAQRTGELFF.

V usage is TRBV18 and J usage is TRBJ2-1; D is possibly TRBD2 (6 bases). V was cut by 3 bases and J by 5 bases, with 8 bases left in between. CDR3 size: 13 residues. CDR1 KGHSH and CDR2 LQKENI come from the germline V gene. For the CDR3, the DNA is TGTGCCAGCTCACCTTCGGGGGACAATGAGCAGTTCTTC. As protein: CASSPSGDNEQFF.

The rearrangement links TRBV7-9 to TRBJ2-7; D unresolved. Germline values: CDR1 SEHNR, CDR2 FQNEAQ (reference sequence). Trimming pared 3 bases from V and 4 bases from J, leaving 7 bases between. The CDR3 loop spans 12 amino acids. CDR3 in amino acids: CASSFTDYEQYF. CDR3 DNA: TGTGCCAGCAGCTTCACAGATTACGAGCAGTACTTC.

The rearrangement uses TRBV7-2 and TRBJ2-5; perhaps TRBD2 as D (5 bases). The V and J ends lost 1 base and 5 bases respectively, with 11 bases between them. CDR1 and CDR2 from the germline V gene are SGHTA and FQGNSA. The CDR3 is 14 residues long. CDR3 loop: CASSLDSGRETQYF. The CDR3 nucleotides read TGTGCCAGCAGCTTAGACAGCGGCCGGGAGACCCAGTACTTC.

This clone was seen just once. V usage is TRBV6-5 and J usage is TRBJ2-1; 7 positions match TRBD2. Germline-derived CDR1 and CDR2 are MNHEY and SVGAGI. The CDR3 totals 15 residues. V lost 6 bases and J lost 8; bases outside the gene matches: 13. CDR3 sequence (DNA): TGTGCCAGCAGCTTTGAGGGCGGGAGAGGAGATGAGCAGTTCTTC. It specifies CASSFEGGRGDEQFF.

This clone was recorded a few times. The CDR3 sequence is CATSRDRQGREKLFF. Written as DNA, the CDR3 is TGTGCCACCAGCAGAGATCGGCAAGGCAGGGAAAAACTGTTTTTT. The rearrangement joins TRBV15 to TRBJ1-4; the D is unclear. The CDR3 extends over 15 amino acids. Per germline, CDR1 LNHNV and CDR2 YYDKDF (reference sequence). V was shortened by 0 bases and J by 8 bases, with 13 bases between the two germline ends.

This chain joins TRBV2 and TRBJ2-1; 8 bases line up with TRBD1. Germline lookup yields CDR1 SNHLY and CDR2 FYNNEI. The CDR3 contains 14 residues. V lost 4 bases and J lost 4; bases outside the gene matches: 3. The CDR3 is CASSVTGVYNEQFF. CDR3 DNA: TGTGCCAGCAGTGTGACAGGGGTGTACAATGAGCAGTTCTTC.

This rearrangement joins TRBV28 to TRBJ2-5; 8 bases fit TRBD1. Germline V gene lookup returns CDR1 MDHEN and CDR2 SYDVKM. The CDR3 contains 15 residues. Trimming removed 5 bases from V and 2 bases from J; junction bases left unmatched: 7. The DNA for the CDR3 is TGTGCCAGCAGTCCCCGGGGACAGGCTCAAGAGACCCAGTACTTC. Translation gives CASSPRGQAQETQYF.

In this sample, this clone turned up once. The chain links TRBV6-5 to TRBJ2-1; weak D call: TRBD1 (6 bases). The CDR3 contains 13 residues. The V gene lost 8 bases and the J gene lost 4 bases, with 12 bases spanning the gap. Germline CDR1 is MNHEY and CDR2 is SVGAGI. CDR3 amino acids: CASRTGPYNEQFF. The CDR3 DNA is TGTGCCAGCCGAACAGGGCCATACAATGAGCAGTTCTTC.

The chain recombines TRBV28 with TRBJ2-2; 13 bases match TRBD2. The CDR3 spans 15 residues. After removal of 10 bases from V and 2 bases from J, the junction contained 4 bases not matched to a gene. Germline CDR1 MDHEN, CDR2 SYDVKM. CDR3: CATTGLAGNTGELFF. In DNA form, the CDR3 reads TGTGCCACCACGGGACTAGCGGGAAACACCGGGGAGCTGTTTTTT.

The genes are TRBV4-1 and TRBJ2-4; D is possibly TRBD1 (6 bases). CDR1 is MGHRA, CDR2 YSYEKL, per germline. Trimming left V 1 base short and J 3 bases short, with 16 bases between. This CDR3 comprises 17 residues. CDR3 in amino acids: CASSQVGAGQYKNIQYF. CDR3 DNA sequence: TGCGCCAGCAGCCAAGTTGGGGCAGGACAGTACAAAAACATTCAGTACTTC.

The CDR3 region is CASSQSTSEGGTDTQYF. CDR3 bases: TGCGCCAGCAGCCAATCAACTAGCGAAGGTGGAACAGATACGCAGTATTTT. The chain has TRBV4-1 and TRBJ2-3, with 7 positions matching TRBD2. Germline V gene sequence: CDR1 MGHRA, CDR2 YSYEKL. V was clipped by 2 bases and J by 3 bases; unmatched bases: 11. The CDR3 sequence is 17 residues long.

This clone was counted a few times. The chain employs TRBV4-2 and TRBJ1-3, with D possibly matching TRBD1 (5 bases). From germline, CDR1 is LGHNA and CDR2 YNFKEQ. CDR3 size: 15 residues. Trimming removed 3 bases at V and 0 bases at J, with 9 bases between. The CDR3, as DNA: TGTGCCAGCAGCCAGGGACTGAGCTCTGGAAACACCATATATTTT. Protein: CASSQGLSSGNTIYF.

The rearrangement uses TRBV15 and TRBJ2-3; tentative D call: TRBD2 (5 bases). V lost 0 bases, J lost 3 bases, and 7 bases lay in between. This CDR3 is built from 14 residues. Germline loops: CDR1 LNHNV, CDR2 YYDKDF (reference sequence). The CDR3 DNA sequence: TGTGCCACCAGCAGAGATGGGGAGACAGATACGCAGTATTTT. It specifies CATSRDGETDTQYF.

The chain recombines TRBV14 with TRBJ2-3; tentatively, D is TRBD2 (5 bases). The CDR3 consists of 16 residues. Germline V lookup: CDR1 SGHDN, CDR2 FVKESK. V was pared by 0 bases and J by 0 bases, with 10 bases between. The CDR3 protein is CASSQDRRASTDTQYF. CDR3 nucleotide sequence: TGTGCCAGCAGCCAAGATCGGCGGGCTAGCACAGATACGCAGTATTTT.

For the CDR3, the DNA is TGTGCCAGCAGCTCCAATGCGCTACCCCCCGACGAGCAGTACTTC. It specifies CASSSNALPPDEQYF. The chain couples TRBV7-2 to TRBJ2-7; D remains ambiguous. V was clipped by 4 bases and J by 5 bases, with 18 bases between them. The CDR3 loop spans 15 amino acids. Germline V gene data show CDR1 as SGHTA and CDR2 as FQGNSA.

J is TRBJ2-7 and V is TRBV5-1; possibly TRBD1 for D (8 bases). Trimming pared 1 base from V and 5 bases from J, leaving 19 bases between. The germline gives CDR1 SGHRS, CDR2 YFSETQ. The CDR3 is 16 amino acids. CDR3 bases: TGCGCCAGCAGCTTGATTGGGGGGGGACAGGTCGACGAGCAGTACTTC. As protein: CASSLIGGGQVDEQYF.

In its sample, this clone was seen once. V gene TRBV7-9 combines with J gene TRBJ1-1; D is uncertain. The CDR3 has 15 amino acids. Germline V gives CDR1 SEHNR, CDR2 FQNEAQ (reference sequence). V was shortened by 2 bases and J by 5 bases, with 15 bases between the two germline ends. The CDR3 loop reads CASSLLGKQWTEAFF. CDR3 nucleotides: TGTGCCAGCAGCTTACTCGGAAAACAGTGGACTGAAGCTTTCTTT.

This clone was counted a few times. This chain links TRBV6-5 with TRBJ1-2; 9 nucleotides agree with TRBD1. CDR1 MNHEY and CDR2 SVGAGI come from the germline V gene. There are 15 residues in the CDR3. Unmatched junction bases numbered 5, after V lost 5 bases and J lost 1 base. The CDR3 coding sequence is TGTGCCAGCAGTCCCTTGGGACAGGGTAACTATGGCTACACCTTC. This gives the protein CASSPLGQGNYGYTF.

V is TRBV2 and J is TRBJ2-4; D may be TRBD2 (5 bases). The CDR3 totals 14 residues. Germline assignment: CDR1 SNHLY and CDR2 FYNNEI. Trimming took 3 bases from V and 11 from J, leaving 17 bases between them. The CDR3 spells CASSDRASSGVQYF. In DNA form, the CDR3 reads TGTGCCAGCAGTGATAGGGCGTCGAGCGGTGTTCAGTACTTC.

The rearrangement uses TRBV7-9 and TRBJ2-1, with 7 bases lining up with TRBD2. With V trimmed by 10 bases and J by 5 bases, 11 bases remained unmatched. The CDR3 length is 14 residues. Germline CDR1 reads SEHNR; CDR2 reads FQNEAQ (reference sequence). CDR3 sequence reads: CATRPGGLHNEQFF. The CDR3 DNA reads TGTGCCACCAGGCCCGGGGGACTACACAATGAGCAGTTCTTC.

DNA for the CDR3: TGTGCCAGCAGCGGCAACAGGGCAGATACGCAGTATTTT. Translating it yields CASSGNRADTQYF. The chain uses TRBV7-8 and TRBJ2-3, with D possibly being TRBD1 (6 bases). Germline assignment: CDR1 SGHVS and CDR2 FQNEAQ. V gave up 5 bases and J gave up 4 bases, with 10 bases separating them. The CDR3 covers 13 residues.

The chain is built from TRBV7-2 and TRBJ1-4; TRBD1 matches at 7 bases. Unmatched junction bases numbered 12, after V lost 2 bases and J lost 6 bases. The CDR3 contains 17 residues. Looked up from germline, CDR1 is SGHTA and CDR2 is FQGNSA. The CDR3 coding sequence is TGTGCCAGCAGCTTAACACCGGGACAGCTAAAATATGAAAAACTGTTTTTT. Amino acid sequence: CASSLTPGQLKYEKLFF.

The rearrangement joins TRBV7-6 to TRBJ2-7, with TRBD2 matching 8 bases. The CDR3 runs 14 residues. Germline V gene data show CDR1 as SGHVS and CDR2 as FNYEAQ. The junction had 3 bases not matched to a gene; V was cut back by 5 bases and J by 0 bases. The CDR3 loop reads CASSREGSSYEQYF. CDR3 sequence (DNA): TGTGCCAGCAGCCGGGAGGGGAGCTCCTACGAGCAGTACTTC.

In its sample, this clone was seen a few times. The rearrangement joins TRBV18 to TRBJ1-4, with D possibly matching TRBD1 (6 bases). The CDR3 runs to 13 residues. The V end lost 8 bases, the J end lost 4 bases, and 11 bases lay between the germline ends. The germline V gene has CDR1 KGHSH and CDR2 LQKENI. The CDR3 DNA reads as TGTGCCAGCCTACAGGGACGTAATGAAAAACTGTTTTTT. This gives the protein CASLQGRNEKLFF.